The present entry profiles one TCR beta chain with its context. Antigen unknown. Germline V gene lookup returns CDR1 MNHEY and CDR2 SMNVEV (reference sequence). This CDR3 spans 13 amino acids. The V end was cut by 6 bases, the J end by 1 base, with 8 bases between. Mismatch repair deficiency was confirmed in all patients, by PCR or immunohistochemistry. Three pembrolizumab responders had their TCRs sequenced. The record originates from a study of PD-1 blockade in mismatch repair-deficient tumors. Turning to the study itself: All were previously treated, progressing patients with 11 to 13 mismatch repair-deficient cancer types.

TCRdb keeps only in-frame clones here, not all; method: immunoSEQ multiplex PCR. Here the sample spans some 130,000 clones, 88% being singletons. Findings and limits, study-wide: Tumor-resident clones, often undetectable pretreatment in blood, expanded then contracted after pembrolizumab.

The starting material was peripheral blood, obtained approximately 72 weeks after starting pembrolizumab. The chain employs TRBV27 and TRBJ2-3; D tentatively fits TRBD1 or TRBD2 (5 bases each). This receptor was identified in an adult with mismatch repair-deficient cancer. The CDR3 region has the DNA TGTGCCAGCAGCTGGGACCGCACAGATACGCAGTATTTT. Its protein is CASSWDRTDTQYF.